This entry features one TCR beta chain sequence. This specimen comes from a study of shared T cell receptors in the human thymus. Trimming cost V 6 bases and J 6 bases, with 10 bases left between them. The CDR3 sequence is 12 residues long. Germline lookup yields CDR1 MNHNS and CDR2 SASEGT. Assay: immunoSEQ multiplex PCR; the TCRdb copy retains only in-frame clones and omits some. The sample comprises about 660,000 clones, roughly 90% of which are singletons, and around 0.0099% rests with the top ten. The data also belong to a second study, concerning human thymus T cells. As that report states: During corrective heart surgery, resections were taken, and the thymus tissue came from them. Thymic and blood repertoires appeared to display a bias in their usage of V and J genes. Thymic TCR repertoires of unrelated people reportedly overlapped highly.

The source of this sequence is a boy in the first two years of life with a congenital heart defect. The sequenced sample was thymocytes. J is TRBJ2-3 and V is TRBV6-1, with a tentative D call TRBD2 (6 bases). CDR3: CASRQSGDTQYF. In DNA, the CDR3 is TGTGCCAGCAGACAGAGCGGGGATACGCAGTATTTT.